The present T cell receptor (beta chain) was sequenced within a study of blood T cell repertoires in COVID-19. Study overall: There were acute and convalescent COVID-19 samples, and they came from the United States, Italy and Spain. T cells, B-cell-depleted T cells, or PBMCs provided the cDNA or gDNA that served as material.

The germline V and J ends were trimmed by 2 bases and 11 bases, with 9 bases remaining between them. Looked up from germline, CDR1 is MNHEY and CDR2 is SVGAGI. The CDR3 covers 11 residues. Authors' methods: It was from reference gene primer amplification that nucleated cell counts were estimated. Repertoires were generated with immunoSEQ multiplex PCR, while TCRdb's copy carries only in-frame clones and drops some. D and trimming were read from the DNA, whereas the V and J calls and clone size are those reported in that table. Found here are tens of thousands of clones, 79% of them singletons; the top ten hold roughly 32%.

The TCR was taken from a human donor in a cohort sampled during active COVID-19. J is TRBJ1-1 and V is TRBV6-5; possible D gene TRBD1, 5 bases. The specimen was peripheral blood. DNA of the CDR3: TGTGCCAGCAGTTACAGGGGTGAGGCTTTCTTT. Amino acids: CASSYRGEAFF.